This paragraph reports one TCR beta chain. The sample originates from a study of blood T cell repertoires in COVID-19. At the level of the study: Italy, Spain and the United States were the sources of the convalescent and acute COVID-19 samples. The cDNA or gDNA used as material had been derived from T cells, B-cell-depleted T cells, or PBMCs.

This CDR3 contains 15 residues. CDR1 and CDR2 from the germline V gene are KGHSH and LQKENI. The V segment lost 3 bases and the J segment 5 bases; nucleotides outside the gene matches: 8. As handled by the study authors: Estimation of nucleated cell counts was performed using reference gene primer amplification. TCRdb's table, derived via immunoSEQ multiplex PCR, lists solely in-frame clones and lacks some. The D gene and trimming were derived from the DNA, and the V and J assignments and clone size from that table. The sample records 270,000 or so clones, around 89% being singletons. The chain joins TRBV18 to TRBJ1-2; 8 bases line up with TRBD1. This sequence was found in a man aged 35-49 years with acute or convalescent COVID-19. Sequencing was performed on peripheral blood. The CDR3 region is CASSPGFDRGYGYTF. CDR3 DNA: TGTGCCAGCTCACCGGGGTTTGACAGGGGATATGGCTACACCTTC.